Each of the 19 T cell receptor beta chains below was sequenced from the same sample in a study of HIV-infected patients and healthy controls. cDNA was made from around 0.45 ug RNA using alpha and beta constant primers. Each of the alpha and beta chains got its own library through chain-specific third strand synthesis with indices. TCRdb redid the calling of the 5' RACE reads with MiXCR, one entry per CDR3 protein. The table lists some 11,000 distinct CDR3 sequences, less than 10% of them singletons. All unsorted peripheral T cells were captured because whole blood was used without fractionation. The starting material was blood, obtained before antiretroviral therapy. The receptors come from an adult with HIV infection. The donor label of this sample is uncertain.

This clonotype was observed a few times. V usage is TRBV9 and J usage is TRBJ2-5; no reliable D call. V lost 0 bases, J lost 0 bases, and 9 bases lay in between. Germline V gene data show CDR1 as SGDLS and CDR2 as YYNGEE. The CDR3 length is 15 residues. CDR3 sequence reads: CASSVDSDYQETQYF. The CDR3, as DNA: TGTGCCAGCAGCGTAGACTCGGATTACCAAGAGACCCAGTACTTC.

This clonotype was counted ten times or more. The rearrangement uses TRBV7-2 and TRBJ1-5; D not certain. The CDR3 is 16 amino acids. Trimming took off 3 bases at V and 2 bases at J, with 14 bases between the two ends. Germline lookup yields CDR1 SGHTA and CDR2 FQGNSA. CDR3 DNA: TGTGCCAGCAGCTTTTCCGGGGTCTTGGGCAATCAGCCCCAGCATTTT. Amino acids: CASSFSGVLGNQPQHF. The whole variable domain, remainder taken from reference TRBV7-2 and TRBJ1-5, is GAGVSQSPSNKVTEKGKDVELRCDPISGHTALYWYRQSLGQGLEFLIYFQGNSAPDKSGLPSDRFSAERTGGSVSTLTIQRTQQEDSAVYLCASSFSGVLGNQPQHFGDGTRLSIL.

This clonotype was detected many times. The V call is TRBV27, the J call TRBJ2-5; D not resolved. The CDR3 spans 15 residues. V was pared by 0 bases and J by 4 bases, with 12 bases between. Germline V gene sequence: CDR1 MNHEY, CDR2 SMNVEV (reference sequence). The CDR3 region is CASSLSGLVAETQYF. The DNA of the CDR3 is TGTGCCAGCAGTTTATCAGGGCTAGTCGCAGAGACCCAGTACTTC.

This sequence joins TRBV4-2 and TRBJ2-3, with no clear D. V lost 0 bases and J lost 1, with 8 bases in between. The germline V gene encodes CDR1 LGHNA and CDR2 YNFKEQ. The CDR3 has 15 residues. CDR3 sequence (DNA): TGTGCCAGCAGCCAAGAGTTACAGCGCACAGATACGCAGTATTTT. Protein: CASSQELQRTDTQYF.

V and J are TRBV13 and TRBJ2-7, with 7 nucleotides matching TRBD2. Germline V lookup: CDR1 PRHDT, CDR2 FYEKMQ (reference sequence). J was trimmed by 0 bases and V by 6 bases; bases with no gene match: 8. There are 15 residues in the CDR3. CDR3 amino acids: CASSQAGLASYEQYF. In DNA form, the CDR3 reads TGTGCCAGCAGTCAAGCGGGACTGGCCTCCTACGAGCAGTACTTC.

In its sample, this clonotype was seen many times. The rearrangement uses TRBV11-2 and TRBJ2-1, with D possibly TRBD2 on 8 matching bases. Germline V gene sequence: CDR1 SGHAT, CDR2 FQNNGV. The CDR3 covers 19 residues. The germline V and J ends were trimmed by 3 bases and 2 bases, with 23 bases remaining between them. Here the CDR3 reads CASSFMRGQRGSPYNEQFF. CDR3 sequence (DNA): TGTGCCAGCAGCTTTATGAGGGGACAGCGGGGGTCTCCCTACAATGAGCAGTTCTTC.

This clonotype was detected ten times or more. This rearrangement joins TRBV21-1 to TRBJ1-1. TRBV21-1 is termed a pseudogene. The CDR3 consists of 12 residues. Here the CDR3 DNA reads TGTGCCAGCTCTCGCAGCTACACTGAAGCTTTCTTT. Translating gives CASSRSYTEAFF.

This clonotype occurred many times. The chain uses TRBV19 and TRBJ2-2; TRBD1 might be the D (5 bases). V was shortened by 3 bases and J by 3 bases, with 11 bases between the two germline ends. Germline-derived CDR1 and CDR2 are LNHDA and SQIVND (reference sequence). The CDR3 has 15 residues. CDR3 coding DNA: TGTGCCAGTAGTATGATGGACACCTACACCGGGGAGCTGTTTTTT. It encodes CASSMMDTYTGELFF.

This clonotype was detected ten times or more. The chain is built from TRBV2 and TRBJ2-2; tentative D call: TRBD1 (6 bases). Germline V gives CDR1 SNHLY, CDR2 FYNNEI. The length of the CDR3 is 14 residues. V was shortened by 4 bases and J by 1 base, with 7 bases between the two germline ends. CDR3: CASSGQVNTGELFF. The DNA for the CDR3 is TGTGCCAGCAGTGGACAGGTGAACACCGGGGAGCTGTTTTTT.

This clonotype was counted at least ten times. This sequence joins TRBV12-3 or TRBV12-4 and TRBJ1-6; possible D gene TRBD1, 5 bases. V shed 3 bases and J shed 10 bases, with 16 bases lying between them. The CDR3 spans 15 residues. The CDR3 sequence is CASSFSRGARSPLHF. The DNA for the CDR3 is TGTGCCAGCAGTTTTTCAAGGGGCGCACGATCACCCCTCCACTTT.

The chain combines TRBV6-5 with TRBJ2-7; TRBD1 is a possible D gene (5 bases). CDR1 is MNHEY, CDR2 SVGAGI, per germline. This CDR3 is built from 11 residues. V shed 8 bases and J shed 2 bases, with 7 bases lying between them. This CDR3 is CASGAPYEQYF. In DNA, the CDR3 is TGTGCCAGCGGGGCCCCCTACGAGCAGTACTTC.

This clonotype has ten or more counts. This chain connects TRBV30 to TRBJ1-1, with D hard to call. The CDR3 spans 11 residues. V lost 4 bases and J 1 base, leaving 4 bases between the germline ends. Germline CDR1 GTSNPN, CDR2 SVGIG (reference sequence). The CDR3 nucleotides read TGTGCCTGGAATCGGAACACTGAAGCTTTCTTT. The encoded protein is CAWNRNTEAFF.

This clonotype was counted many times. This chain uses TRBV7-9 with TRBJ1-2; the match to TRBD1 covers 7 bases. Germline lookup yields CDR1 SEHNR and CDR2 FQNEAQ (reference sequence). V dropped 1 base and J dropped 4; count of bases not matched to a gene: 3. The CDR3 has 14 residues. The CDR3 bases are TGTGCCAGCAGCTTAGGTCGGGACAGCTATGGCTACACCTTC. Its protein product is CASSLGRDSYGYTF.

This clonotype was counted at least ten times. The V and J genes are TRBV12-3 or TRBV12-4 and TRBJ2-1, with D possibly called TRBD1 or TRBD2 (6 bases each). Between the trimmed V and J ends, which lost 3 bases and 2 bases, there was a span of 14 bases. The CDR3 has 16 amino acids. Here the CDR3 DNA reads TGTGCCAGCAGTTTTGGGGGGCGTAATACCTACAATGAGCAGTTCTTC. It translates to CASSFGGRNTYNEQFF.

This clonotype was observed many times. V gene TRBV7-2 combines with J gene TRBJ2-1, with TRBD2 matching 8 bases. Unmatched junction bases numbered 18, after V lost 7 bases and J lost 13 bases. There are 15 residues in the CDR3. The V gene's germline CDR1 is SGHTA and CDR2 FQGNSA. CDR3: CASNPGGAEFKQQFF. The CDR3 DNA sequence: TGTGCCAGCAACCCCGGGGGGGCCGAGTTCAAGCAACAGTTCTTC.

The CDR3 sequence is CASSNGWVRGRGNQPQHF. Written as DNA, the CDR3 is TGTGCCAGTAGTAATGGATGGGTTCGGGGGCGCGGCAATCAGCCCCAGCATTTT. The chain is built from TRBV19 and TRBJ1-5; the D gene is possibly TRBD1 (6 bases). This CDR3 comprises 18 residues. CDR1 and CDR2 from the germline V gene are LNHDA and SQIVND (reference sequence). Trimming cost V 4 bases and J 2 bases, with 21 bases left between them.

This clonotype was observed many times. The rearrangement uses TRBV5-6 and TRBJ2-1; D unresolved. Germline CDR1 and CDR2: SGHDT and YYEEEE. V was clipped by 5 bases and J by 0 bases, with 12 bases between them. The CDR3 is 15 residues long. The DNA for the CDR3 is TGTGCCAGCAGACCTGGGGTAAGCTCCTACAATGAGCAGTTCTTC. Translation gives CASRPGVSSYNEQFF.

There are a few counts of this clonotype. The rearrangement joins TRBV20-1 to TRBJ2-7; D gene ambiguous. CDR3 size: 15 residues. Per germline, CDR1 DFQATT and CDR2 SNEGSKA (reference sequence). Trimming removed 6 bases at V and 0 bases at J, with 18 bases between. The DNA for the CDR3 is TGCAGTGCCGGGCCGGGCGGCGGAACCTCCTACGAGCAGTACTTC. Translation: CSAGPGGGTSYEQYF.

This clonotype came up many times. The rearrangement links TRBV19 to TRBJ2-1; D gene ambiguous. The V end lost 8 bases, the J end lost 2 bases, and 19 bases lay between the germline ends. Germline V lookup: CDR1 LNHDA, CDR2 SQIVND (reference sequence). The CDR3 contains 16 residues. The CDR3 DNA reads as TGTGCCAGTGGCATTAATAAGTGGGCAACCTACAATGAGCAGTTCTTC. This sequence encodes CASGINKWATYNEQFF.